The text below deals with one T cell receptor beta chain. From germline, CDR1 is SGDLS and CDR2 YYNGEE. The CDR3 is 15 residues long. The V segment lost 0 bases and the J segment 7 bases; nucleotides outside the gene matches: 9. PCR employed 60 Vbeta and 13 Jbeta primers. Here immunoSEQ multiplex PCR was the method, and the copy in TCRdb shows in-frame clones only, minus some. The sample shows 60,000 to 100,000 clones, about 79% of them seen only once. These data are taken from a study of cytomegalovirus exposure and HLA in healthy donors. This TCR came from a male donor in good health and CMV-seropositive. The specimen was PBMCs. V and J are TRBV9 and TRBJ1-2; 7 bases map to TRBD1. The CDR3 DNA follows: TGTGCCAGCAGCGTAGATGCAAAGGGGACAGCTGGCTACACCTTC. Its translation is CASSVDAKGTAGYTF. The full variable domain, its missing parts supplied by reference TRBV9 and TRBJ1-2, is DSGVTQTPKHLITATGQRVTLRCSPRSGDLSVYWYQQSLDQGLQFLIQYYNGEERAKGNILERFSAQQFPDLHSELNLSSLELGDSALYFCASSVDAKGTAGYTFGSGTRLTVV.